One and the same sample provided the 9 T cell receptor beta chains below, sequenced in a study of blood T cell repertoires in COVID-19. Generated by immunoSEQ multiplex PCR, the TCRdb table keeps only in-frame clones and is missing some. The sample yields about 330,000 clones, around 83% seen once. Input material: peripheral blood. The source is a woman in her fifties or sixties with acute or convalescent COVID-19.

The chain employs TRBV2 and TRBJ1-1, with 8 positions matching TRBD1. V lost 6 bases and J lost 11; bases outside the gene matches: 8. The CDR3 has 12 amino acids. Per the germline V gene, CDR1 is SNHLY and CDR2 is FYNNEI. The CDR3 reads CASRGRGRWAFF. The CDR3 DNA sequence: TGTGCCAGCAGGGGCAGGGGGCGGTGGGCTTTCTTT.

The rearrangement uses TRBV6-5 and TRBJ2-7, with 13 bases lining up with TRBD2. The CDR3 runs to 15 residues. Germline trimming cut 6 bases from V and 6 bases from J; bases unmatched to any gene: 8. Germline V gene data show CDR1 as MNHEY and CDR2 as SVGAGI. The CDR3 coding sequence is TGTGCCAGCAGGAAAGGACTAGCGGGAGTTTCCGAGCAGTACTTC. This codes for CASRKGLAGVSEQYF.

The V gene is TRBV5-4, the J gene TRBJ2-5, with a tentative D call TRBD2 (5 bases). The CDR3 consists of 15 residues. Trimming removed 4 bases from V and 4 bases from J, with 17 bases in between. The germline V gene encodes CDR1 SGHNT and CDR2 YYREEE (reference sequence). The CDR3 spells CASSPRETRGETQYF. The CDR3 coding sequence is TGTGCCAGCAGCCCTCGGGAAACAAGAGGAGAGACCCAGTACTTC.

This chain links TRBV10-1 with TRBJ2-3; 12 bases align to TRBD1. The V segment lost 7 bases and the J segment 6 bases; nucleotides outside the gene matches: 14. Germline values: CDR1 WNHNN, CDR2 SYGVQD (reference sequence). CDR3 size: 17 residues. For the CDR3, the DNA is TGCGCCAGCACCTTTTTACGTAGGGACAGGGGGCAGGATACGCAGTATTTT. This encodes CASTFLRRDRGQDTQYF.

With regard to this clone: Other nucleotide sequences in the sample specify the same CDR3. This chain connects TRBV19 to TRBJ2-1; possibly TRBD1 for D (6 bases). The V and J ends lost 6 bases and 4 bases respectively, with 13 bases between them. The CDR3 extends over 14 amino acids. Germline values: CDR1 LNHDA, CDR2 SQIVND (reference sequence). The CDR3 reads CASSIGQGYNEQFF. Written as DNA, the CDR3 is TGTGCCAGTAGCATCGGTCAGGGGTACAATGAGCAGTTCTTC.

The chain links TRBV30 to TRBJ2-3; 8 bases align to TRBD2. V was pared by 1 base and J by 3 bases, with 6 bases of the junction left unmatched. The V gene's germline CDR1 is GTSNPN and CDR2 SVGIG (reference sequence). The CDR3 is made up of 15 amino acids. The CDR3 reads CAWSEGAGATDTQYF. CDR3 DNA: TGTGCCTGGAGTGAAGGAGCGGGAGCGACAGATACGCAGTATTTT. The full variable domain, in which reference TRBV30 and TRBJ2-3 provide the parts outside the CDR3, is SQTIHQWPATLVQPVGSPLSLECTVEGTSNPNLYWYRQAAGRGLQLLFYSVGIGQISSEVPQNLSASRPQDRQFILSSKKLLLSDSGFYLCAWSEGAGATDTQYFGPGTRLTVL.

This chain uses TRBV7-9 with TRBJ1-4; 8 bases are a match to TRBD1. Germline trimming cut 5 bases from V and 7 bases from J; bases unmatched to any gene: 6. CDR3 length equals 14 residues. The germline V gene has CDR1 SEHNR and CDR2 FQNEAQ (reference sequence). The CDR3: CASSATGGSEKLFF. CDR3 DNA sequence: TGTGCCAGCAGCGCCACAGGGGGAAGTGAAAAACTGTTTTTT.

The chain couples TRBV11-2 to TRBJ2-5; the D gene is possibly TRBD2 (5 bases). The germline CDR1 and CDR2 sequences are SGHAT and FQNNGV. V was shortened by 5 bases and J by 9 bases, with 10 bases between the two germline ends. This CDR3 has 11 amino acids. The CDR3 protein is CASSIGRSQYF. DNA of the CDR3: TGTGCCAGCAGCATTGGGAGATCCCAGTACTTC.

V and J are TRBV10-3 and TRBJ1-6; 8 bases align to TRBD1. This CDR3 contains 14 residues. Germline trimming cut 6 bases from V and 6 bases from J; bases unmatched to any gene: 4. From germline, CDR1 is ENHRY and CDR2 SYGVKD. CDR3 DNA: TGTGCCATCAGCGGGACAGGTGGTAATTCACCCCTCCACTTT. Amino acid sequence: CAISGTGGNSPLHF.